This entry lists 20 T cell receptor beta chains sequenced from one sample in a study of yellow fever vaccine responses in identical twins. TCRdb used MiXCR to reprocess the RT-PCR reads, holding one entry per CDR3 protein. The table lists some 20,000 distinct CDR3 sequences, roughly 75% of them singletons. Sequences were derived from T cells from blood (PBMCs), unsorted or a sorted subset (not recorded which), sampled before or after yellow fever vaccination (not recorded which). These receptors all stem from a woman aged 18-29 years who received the yellow fever vaccine.

This clonotype was counted only a few times. The chain couples TRBV20-1 to TRBJ1-4; maybe TRBD1 (6 bases). Germline lookup yields CDR1 DFQATT and CDR2 SNEGSKA (reference sequence). Trimming cost V 6 bases and J 8 bases, with 13 bases left between them. The CDR3 is 12 residues long. CDR3 residues: CSASGVGEKLFF. CDR3 in DNA: TGCAGTGCCTCAGGGGTCGGAGAAAAACTGTTTTTT.

This chain links TRBV20-1 with TRBJ2-7, with D perhaps matching TRBD1 (5 bases). The CDR3 is 13 amino acids. Germline V gene sequence: CDR1 DFQATT, CDR2 SNEGSKA (reference sequence). V gave up 5 bases and J gave up 9 bases, with 20 bases separating them. CDR3 region: CSAEDIRLHGQYF. The CDR3 region has the DNA TGCAGTGCTGAGGACATCCGCCTACATGGGCAGTACTTC.

This chain uses TRBV20-1 with TRBJ2-7, with TRBD1 as a possible D gene (6 bases). The CDR3 extends over 13 amino acids. Germline CDR1 reads DFQATT; CDR2 reads SNEGSKA (reference sequence). The V end was cut by 0 bases, the J end by 2 bases, with 8 bases between. In DNA, the CDR3 is TGCAGTGCTAGAGAAACAGGGACCTACGAGCAGTACGTC. It translates to CSARETGTYEQYV.

The chain employs TRBV13 and TRBJ2-4, with 7 bases fitting TRBD2. CDR3 length: 17 amino acids. From germline, CDR1 is PRHDT and CDR2 FYEKMQ (reference sequence). Trimming took 5 bases from V and 0 from J; bases not matched to a gene: 10. The CDR3 protein is CASSPRLASLAKNIQYF. CDR3 DNA: TGTGCCAGCAGCCCCAGACTAGCCTCTCTAGCCAAAAACATTCAGTACTTC. Supplemented by reference TRBV13 and TRBJ2-4, the full variable domain reads AAGVIQSPRHLIKEKRETATLKCYPIPRHDTVYWYQQGPGQDPQFLISFYEKMQSDKGSIPDRFSAQQFSDYHSELNMSSLELGDSALYFCASSPRLASLAKNIQYFGAGTRLSVL.

The CDR3 DNA reads as TGCGCCAGCAGCTTCGACAGGGGTTACAATGAGCAGTTCTTC. It codes for CASSFDRGYNEQFF. V is TRBV12-1 and J is TRBJ2-1; TRBD1 was called by the table and not checked on the DNA. TRBV12-1 is designated a pseudogene. The CDR3 totals 14 residues.

The chain links TRBV25-1 to TRBJ1-5; 8 bases map to TRBD1. The CDR3 has 12 amino acids. Germline assignment: CDR1 MGHDK and CDR2 SYGVNS. The J segment lost 11 bases and the V segment lost 4 bases, leaving 4 bases of the junction unmatched. CDR3 sequence reads: CASSVGQGAQHF. CDR3 DNA sequence: TGTGCCAGCAGTGTAGGACAGGGAGCCCAGCATTTT.

This clonotype was detected only a few times. This chain connects TRBV20-1 to TRBJ2-7; D remains unclear. Germline values: CDR1 DFQATT, CDR2 SNEGSKA (reference sequence). Trimming pared 3 bases from V and 2 bases from J, leaving 8 bases between. CDR3 size: 12 residues. In DNA, the CDR3 is TGCAGTGCTAGGGACCAGACCTACGAGCAGTACTTC. It yields the protein CSARDQTYEQYF.

The chain uses TRBV4-2 and TRBJ2-3; D assignment may be TRBD1 or TRBD2 (5 bases each). V was pared by 2 bases and J by 7 bases, with 16 bases between. The CDR3 totals 15 residues. CDR1 LGHNA and CDR2 YNFKEQ come from the germline V gene. The CDR3, as DNA: TGTGCCAGCAGCCAATTAGGCTACGGGGCCTATACGCAGTATTTT. It codes for CASSQLGYGAYTQYF.

The rearrangement links TRBV28 to TRBJ1-3; TRBD1 matches 7 bases. J gave up 6 bases and V 6 bases, and 11 bases lay outside the gene matches. The CDR3 covers 15 residues. Germline CDR1 MDHEN, CDR2 SYDVKM. In DNA form, the CDR3 reads TGTGCCAGCAGCAGAAGACAGGGACGGGAAAACACCATATATTTT. Its translation is CASSRRQGRENTIYF.

The CDR3 loop reads CALRPQTEETQYF. The DNA for the CDR3 is TGTGCCCTCCGGCCACAGACCGAAGAGACCCAGTACTTC. This chain connects TRBV5-3 to TRBJ2-5; D ambiguous. TRBV5-3 is an open reading frame, and its role is uncertain. The V end lost 10 bases, the J end lost 3 bases, and 16 bases lay between the germline ends. The CDR3 is 13 residues long.

CDR3 in amino acids: CASSRGGWGAYNEQFF. The CDR3 nucleotides read TGTGCCAGCAGCCGGGGAGGATGGGGGGCATACAATGAGCAGTTCTTC. This rearrangement joins TRBV7-3 to TRBJ2-1; D tentatively fits TRBD1 or TRBD2 (6 bases each). The germline CDR1 and CDR2 sequences are SGHTA and FQGTGA. V gave up 5 bases and J gave up 4 bases, with 18 bases separating them. This CDR3 region has 16 residues.

This chain links TRBV6-2 or TRBV6-3 with TRBJ2-7; a weak D match, TRBD1 (6 bases). The germline CDR1 and CDR2 sequences are MNHEY and SVGEGT. The germline V and J ends were trimmed by 6 bases and 1 base, with 10 bases remaining between them. The CDR3 has 13 amino acids. CDR3 loop: CASRQTGSYEQYV. CDR3 sequence (DNA): TGTGCCAGCAGACAGACAGGATCCTACGAGCAGTACGTC.

The chain links TRBV3-1 to TRBJ2-1, with 12 nucleotides matching TRBD2. V was pared by 4 bases and J by 4 bases, with 2 bases of the junction left unmatched. Germline CDR1 is LGHDT and CDR2 is YNNKEL (reference sequence). This CDR3 has 15 residues. CDR3 in amino acids: CASSLGLAGYNEQFF. The DNA for the CDR3 is TGTGCCAGCAGCCTTGGACTAGCGGGATACAATGAGCAGTTCTTC.

The J gene is TRBJ2-7, the V gene TRBV20-1, with a possible D match to TRBD1 (6 bases). This CDR3 is 15 amino acids long. V was clipped by 0 bases and J by 1 base, with 13 bases between them. Germline CDR1 DFQATT, CDR2 SNEGSKA (reference sequence). The CDR3 DNA reads TGCAGTGCTAGAGAGCAGGGGTCAAGTTCCTACGAGCAGTACTTC. Encoded protein: CSAREQGSSSYEQYF.

V is TRBV11-3 and J is TRBJ2-2; TRBD2 might be the D (5 bases). Trimming took 11 bases from V and 2 from J, leaving 15 bases between them. Germline V CDR1 and CDR2: SGHNT, YENEEA. The CDR3 contains 14 residues. The CDR3 DNA is TGTGCCGGGAAGCGGCCCACCAACACCGGGGAGCTGTTTTTT. Encoded protein: CAGKRPTNTGELFF. Filled out from reference TRBV11-3 and TRBJ2-2, the complete variable domain reads EAGVVQSPRYKIIEKKQPVAFWCNPISGHNTLYWYLQNLGQGPELLIRYENEEAVDDSQLPKDRFSAERLKGVDSTLKIQPAELGDSAVYLCAGKRPTNTGELFFGEGSRLTVL.

This chain connects TRBV2 to TRBJ1-1; D unclear. Between the trimmed V and J ends, which lost 4 bases and 0 bases, there was a span of 12 bases. The CDR3 sequence is 15 residues long. Germline V gene lookup returns CDR1 SNHLY and CDR2 FYNNEI. CDR3 region: CASSVAQIMNTEAFF. In DNA form, the CDR3 reads TGTGCCAGCAGTGTGGCGCAGATCATGAACACTGAAGCTTTCTTT.

V usage is TRBV15 and J usage is TRBJ2-5, with 9 bases identical to TRBD2. The junction had 10 bases not matched to a gene; V was cut back by 0 bases and J by 5 bases. The CDR3 length is 17 residues. In germline, CDR1 is LNHNV, CDR2 YYDKDF (reference sequence). The CDR3 sequence: CATSRDFRGRARETQYF. The CDR3 DNA reads as TGTGCCACCAGCAGAGATTTTCGCGGGAGGGCCAGGGAGACCCAGTACTTC.

The V and J genes are TRBV11-1 and TRBJ1-5; D gene unclear. The CDR3 length is 13 residues. Trimming cost V 5 bases and J 4 bases, with 9 bases left between them. The germline CDR1 and CDR2 sequences are SGHAT and FQDESV (reference sequence). The CDR3 DNA follows: TGTGCCAGCAGCGCCGGACCGAATCAGCCCCAGCATTTT. It translates to CASSAGPNQPQHF.

The chain combines TRBV20-1 with TRBJ2-3, with D uncertain. Germline-derived CDR1 and CDR2 are DFQATT and SNEGSKA (reference sequence). Trimming took 2 bases from V and 0 from J, leaving 3 bases between them. The CDR3 is 12 residues long. CDR3 coding DNA: TGCAGTGCTAGATTTAGCACAGATACGCAGTATTTT. Translation gives CSARFSTDTQYF.

This rearrangement joins TRBV9 to TRBJ2-1; D is possibly TRBD2 (6 bases). With 1 base removed from V and 3 bases from J, the gap between germline ends came to 11 bases. The CDR3 covers 15 residues. Germline V gene sequence: CDR1 SGDLS, CDR2 YYNGEE. DNA for the CDR3: TGTGCCAGCAGCGTAACGGGAGCCCTCTACAATGAGCAGTTCTTC. Its translation: CASSVTGALYNEQFF.